The clone carrying this TCR beta chain was picked up a small number of times. The antigen is unknown. The sample belongs to a study of OX40 agonist ivuxolimab in advanced cancers. Study background: Dose-escalation patients suffered from hepatocellular carcinoma, melanoma, renal cell or head and neck cancer. Study-wide findings and caveats: Patients who responded partially at 0.1-3.0 mg/kg showed clonal expansion ranking among the lowest.

The sampling schedule covered blood at baseline, cycle 4 day 1, and cycle 7 day 1. Some clones are missing from TCRdb's copy, which holds only in-frame ones; the method was immunoSEQ multiplex PCR. The sample records tens of thousands of clones, about 90% being singletons. V lost 8 bases and J lost 3, with 19 bases in between. Germline V gene lookup returns CDR1 SGHAT and CDR2 FQNNGV. The CDR3 is 15 amino acids. This TCR was sampled from an adult with an advanced solid tumor such as melanoma, head and neck, liver or kidney cancer. The rearrangement links TRBV11-2 to TRBJ1-1; tentative D call: TRBD1 (6 bases). The sequenced sample was CD4+ or CD8+ T cells sorted from blood, obtained in a trial of the OX40 agonist ivuxolimab. CDR3 in amino acids: CASDYLGRGHTEAFF. The DNA of the CDR3 is TGTGCCAGCGACTACCTCGGCAGGGGCCACACTGAAGCTTTCTTT.